A single T cell receptor beta chain is shown here with its context. Its antigen is still unknown. TCRdb reprocessed the reads with MiXCR, giving one entry per CDR3 protein. The sample lists 150,000 or so distinct CDR3 sequences, approximately 30% occurring once. The data are from a study of T cell repertoires in cytomegalovirus infection. Study information: Peptides in the study included HLA-C-restricted and HLA-B-restricted CMV epitopes. An indication of both CMV infection and matching HLA type came from public TCR beta signatures.

Study-level findings and limits: There were carriers of CMV plus the relevant HLA, and cumulative public TCR beta family frequency identified them.

From germline, CDR1 is SEHNR and CDR2 FQNEAQ (reference sequence). The CDR3 contains 14 residues. The ends were cut back, 1 base at V and 1 base at J, with 7 bases in the middle. The sequences come from CD8+ T cells from cultured PBMCs, collected from culture after CMV antigen stimulation. The sequence came from a human donor in good health (CMV status not recorded). Some clones in this sample may be carry-over from other donors' samples. The chain joins TRBV7-9 to TRBJ1-1, with a weak D call TRBD1 (5 bases). CDR3 bases: TGTGCCAGCAGCTTAGGCAGGGAGAACACTGAAGCTTTCTTT. This gives the protein CASSLGRENTEAFF.